This T cell receptor beta chain was captured in a study of blood T cell repertoires in COVID-19. Looking at the study overall: T cells, B-cell-depleted T cells, or PBMCs supplied cDNA or gDNA.

Authors' methods: The authors estimated nucleated cell counts from reference gene primer amplification. Using immunoSEQ multiplex PCR, the repertoire was profiled, and TCRdb retains in-frame clones only, with some absent. Clone size and the V and J calls come from that table; the DNA yielded D and trimming. The repertoire holds some 300,000 clones, with 65% to 90% as singletons. V lost 0 bases to trimming and J lost 5 bases, with 12 bases between them. This CDR3 has 15 residues. The V gene's germline CDR1 is SGHNT and CDR2 YYREEE (reference sequence). Those enrolled in Seattle joined during active infection and were followed longitudinally afterward.

The J gene is TRBJ2-1, the V gene TRBV5-4; weak D call: TRBD1 (5 bases). The sequence was collected from a woman aged 70-85 years with COVID-19, enrolled during active disease. Sequenced input: peripheral blood. CDR3 bases: TGTGCCAGCAGCTTGGCCCCAGGGATTAACAATGAGCAGTTCTTC. Translated, it gives CASSLAPGINNEQFF.